What follows are 18 T cell receptor beta chains derived from one specimen sequenced in a study of T cell changes during pregnancy in multiple sclerosis. Sequenced by immunoSEQ multiplex PCR; TCRdb stores in-frame clones only, minus some. This sample has 100,000 or so clones, with around 93% found just once. The specimen was peripheral blood, collected in the first trimester of pregnancy. All receptors derive from a female donor with multiple sclerosis, enrolled in a pregnancy study.

CDR3 DNA: TGTGCCAGCAGCCAGGCATTCTCCTCTGGAAACACCATATATTTT. It specifies CASSQAFSSGNTIYF. The chain combines TRBV16 with TRBJ1-3; D is unclear. The V gene lost 3 bases and the J gene lost 0 bases, with 9 bases spanning the gap. The CDR3 has 15 residues. CDR1 is KGHSY, CDR2 FQNENV, per germline.

CDR3 sequence: CASSPSGDTEAFF. The CDR3 DNA sequence: TGTGCCAGCTCACCCTCAGGGGACACTGAAGCTTTCTTT. The rearrangement links TRBV18 to TRBJ1-1; a possible D gene is TRBD1 (6 bases). This CDR3 contains 13 residues. V dropped 3 bases and J dropped 3 bases, with 8 bases sitting between them. Germline-derived CDR1 and CDR2 are KGHSH and LQKENI.

The chain has TRBV7-6 and TRBJ1-6, with D maybe TRBD1 (5 bases). Trimming took 5 bases from V and 7 from J, leaving 18 bases between them. Germline V lookup: CDR1 SGHVS, CDR2 FNYEAQ. The CDR3 is 16 residues long. The CDR3 DNA reads as TGTGCCAGCAGCCAGAGAACAGGACCCTCGAATTCACCCCTCCACTTT. Its protein product is CASSQRTGPSNSPLHF.

The J gene is TRBJ1-3, the V gene TRBV9; tentatively, D is TRBD1 (6 bases). V lost 3 bases to trimming and J lost 5 bases, with 12 bases between them. The CDR3 is 14 amino acids. CDR1 SGDLS and CDR2 YYNGEE come from the germline V gene. CDR3 DNA sequence: TGTGCCAGCAGCGGAGGGGGGGAGAGAAACACCATATATTTT. This gives the protein CASSGGGERNTIYF.

This clone appeared a single time. This chain links TRBV19 with TRBJ2-1; the match to TRBD1 covers 7 bases. Germline lookup yields CDR1 LNHDA and CDR2 SQIVND (reference sequence). V was clipped by 2 bases and J by 4 bases; unmatched bases: 8. This CDR3 spans 16 amino acids. The CDR3 region has the DNA TGTGCCAGTAGTATAAGCCAGGGGGTTGTGTACAATGAGCAGTTCTTC. This codes for CASSISQGVVYNEQFF.

The rearrangement uses TRBV2 and TRBJ1-1; TRBD1 is a possible D gene (6 bases). The germline V and J ends were trimmed by 6 bases and 0 bases, with 14 bases remaining between them. This CDR3 spans 15 amino acids. CDR1 is SNHLY, CDR2 FYNNEI, per germline. CDR3 bases: TGTGCCAGCAGACCTCGGGGACATATGAACACTGAAGCTTTCTTT. Protein: CASRPRGHMNTEAFF.

This chain connects TRBV2 to TRBJ1-5, with D tentatively TRBD1 (6 bases). The CDR3 is 15 amino acids. The ends were cut back, 4 bases at V and 1 base at J, with 11 bases in the middle. Per germline, CDR1 SNHLY and CDR2 FYNNEI. In DNA, the CDR3 is TGTGCCAGCAGTGCTACGGACAGAAGCAATCAGCCCCAGCATTTT. This translates into CASSATDRSNQPQHF.

This clone was detected only once. The chain links TRBV6-1 to TRBJ1-4; D uncertain. The CDR3 sequence is 12 residues long. Trimming stripped 8 bases from V and 5 bases from J, with 9 bases between. Germline V CDR1 and CDR2: MNHNS, SASEGT. CDR3 DNA sequence: TGTGCCAGCCGGGAGGTAAATGAAAAACTGTTTTTT. Protein sequence: CASREVNEKLFF.

V and J are TRBV2 and TRBJ2-7, with 7 bases lining up with TRBD2. Germline lookup yields CDR1 SNHLY and CDR2 FYNNEI. This CDR3 has 17 residues. Trimming at V came to 7 bases and at J to 0 bases, leaving 15 bases not matched to a gene. The CDR3 region is CASNLGGGVGDSYEQYF. The CDR3 bases are TGTGCCAGCAACCTTGGTGGGGGGGTCGGGGACTCCTACGAGCAGTACTTC. Using reference TRBV2 and TRBJ2-7 for the parts outside the CDR3, the full variable domain is EPEVTQTPSHQVTQMGQEVILRCVPISNHLYFYWYRQILGQKVEFLVSFYNNEISEKSEIFDDQFSVERPDGSNFTLKIRSTKLEDSAMYFCASNLGGGVGDSYEQYFGPGTRLTVT.

The chain couples TRBV7-9 to TRBJ2-3; 7 positions match TRBD2. This CDR3 has 15 residues. The germline V gene encodes CDR1 SEHNR and CDR2 FQNEAQ (reference sequence). The J segment lost 0 bases and the V segment lost 4 bases, leaving 4 bases of the junction unmatched. CDR3 coding DNA: TGTGCCAGCAGCTCAAGCGGGATCAGCACAGATACGCAGTATTTT. As protein: CASSSSGISTDTQYF.

This clone was picked up one time. The chain carries TRBV7-2 and TRBJ2-5, with TRBD2 matching over 16 bases. The V segment lost 6 bases and the J segment 4 bases; nucleotides outside the gene matches: 8. The CDR3 runs 17 residues. Germline CDR1 SGHTA, CDR2 FQGNSA. The CDR3 region is CASRSGTSGGAGETQYF. In DNA, the CDR3 is TGTGCCAGCAGGTCCGGGACTAGCGGGGGGGCCGGAGAGACCCAGTACTTC.

The V and J genes are TRBV15 and TRBJ1-4, with 8 bases lining up with TRBD1. V shed 9 bases and J 8 bases; nucleotides not matched to a gene: 5. This CDR3 has 12 residues. Germline CDR1 is LNHNV and CDR2 is YYDKDF (reference sequence). CDR3 region: CATQGAGEKLFF. The CDR3, as DNA: TGTGCCACTCAGGGGGCGGGCGAAAAACTGTTTTTT.

The chain combines TRBV14 with TRBJ2-5; TRBD1 matches at 7 bases. This CDR3 is built from 15 residues. The germline gives CDR1 SGHDN, CDR2 FVKESK. The ends lost 1 base at V and 4 bases at J; junction bases unmatched: 6. CDR3 coding DNA: TGTGCCAGCAGCCAAGTACAGGGGACGCTAGAGACCCAGTACTTC. Translated, it gives CASSQVQGTLETQYF.

The genes are TRBV15 and TRBJ1-2; TRBD1 aligns across 7 bases. The V and J ends lost 5 bases and 4 bases, in that order; junction bases with no gene match: 7. This CDR3 is 14 amino acids long. Germline lookup yields CDR1 LNHNV and CDR2 YYDKDF (reference sequence). The DNA of the CDR3 is TGTGCCACCAGCGGACGGGACAGTGTCTATGGCTACACCTTC. Protein sequence: CATSGRDSVYGYTF.

CDR3 amino acids: CASSSIDRDQETQYF. DNA for the CDR3: TGTGCCAGCAGCTCAATAGACAGGGACCAAGAGACCCAGTACTTC. The chain links TRBV7-8 to TRBJ2-5; 7 bases line up with TRBD1. This CDR3 contains 15 residues. V lost 4 bases and J lost 0; bases outside the gene matches: 5. CDR1 is SGHVS and CDR2 is FQNEAQ in the germline V gene.

The J gene is TRBJ1-6, the V gene TRBV2; TRBD1 agrees at 10 bases. CDR1 is SNHLY and CDR2 is FYNNEI in the germline V gene. The CDR3 loop spans 15 amino acids. The V gene end was trimmed by 6 bases and the J gene end by 7 bases; junction bases not matched to a gene: 6. CDR3 sequence: CASRGRTGGNSPLHF. CDR3 DNA sequence: TGTGCCAGCAGGGGGAGGACAGGGGGAAATTCACCCCTCCACTTT.

This chain joins TRBV27 and TRBJ1-1; D unresolved. With 7 bases removed from V and 6 bases from J, the gap between germline ends came to 15 bases. The germline gives CDR1 MNHEY, CDR2 SMNVEV (reference sequence). This CDR3 spans 13 amino acids. DNA for the CDR3: TGTGCCAGCACACGACCGGCGGATTCTGAAGCTTTCTTT. Translating it yields CASTRPADSEAFF.

This chain connects TRBV9 to TRBJ2-7; the D is unclear. The V gene lost 3 bases and the J gene lost 7 bases, with 14 bases spanning the gap. Germline V gives CDR1 SGDLS, CDR2 YYNGEE. The CDR3 sequence is 13 residues long. The CDR3 DNA reads as TGTGCCAGCAGCGCGAGCCTCCTACGTGAGCAGTACTTC. It translates to CASSASLLREQYF.